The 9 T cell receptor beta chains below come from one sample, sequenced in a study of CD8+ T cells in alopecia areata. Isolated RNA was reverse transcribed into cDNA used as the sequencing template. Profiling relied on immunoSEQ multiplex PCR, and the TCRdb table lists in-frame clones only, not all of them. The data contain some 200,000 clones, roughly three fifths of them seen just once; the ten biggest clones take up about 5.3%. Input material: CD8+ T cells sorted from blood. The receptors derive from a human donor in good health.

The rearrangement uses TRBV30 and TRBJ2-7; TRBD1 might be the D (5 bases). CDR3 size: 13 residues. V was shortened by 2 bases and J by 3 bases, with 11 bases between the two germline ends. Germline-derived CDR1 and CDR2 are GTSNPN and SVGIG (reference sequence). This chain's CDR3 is CAWSLGQGYEQYF. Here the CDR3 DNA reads TGTGCCTGGAGTCTGGGCCAGGGCTACGAGCAGTACTTC. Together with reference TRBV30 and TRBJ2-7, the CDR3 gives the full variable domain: SQTIHQWPATLVQPVGSPLSLECTVEGTSNPNLYWYRQAAGRGLQLLFYSVGIGQISSEVPQNLSASRPQDRQFILSSKKLLLSDSGFYLCAWSLGQGYEQYFGPGTRLTVT.

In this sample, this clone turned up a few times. CDR3 amino acids: CAIQVGGQNTIYF. The CDR3 region has the DNA TGTGCCATCCAGGTGGGAGGGCAAAACACCATATATTTT. This rearrangement joins TRBV15 to TRBJ1-3, with unresolved D. From germline, CDR1 is LNHNV and CDR2 YYDKDF (reference sequence). This CDR3 contains 13 residues. With 10 bases removed from V and 6 bases from J, the gap between germline ends came to 16 bases.

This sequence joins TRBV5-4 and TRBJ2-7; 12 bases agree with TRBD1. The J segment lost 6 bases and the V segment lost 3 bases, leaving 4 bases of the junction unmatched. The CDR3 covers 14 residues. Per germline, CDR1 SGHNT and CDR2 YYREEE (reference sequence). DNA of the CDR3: TGTGCCAGCAGCTACCGGGACAGGGGGCCCGAGCAGTACTTC. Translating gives CASSYRDRGPEQYF.

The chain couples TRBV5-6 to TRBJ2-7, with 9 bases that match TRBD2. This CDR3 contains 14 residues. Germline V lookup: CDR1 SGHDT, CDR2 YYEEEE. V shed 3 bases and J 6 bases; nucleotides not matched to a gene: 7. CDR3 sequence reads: CASSWRTSEGEQYF. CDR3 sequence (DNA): TGTGCCAGCAGCTGGAGGACTAGCGAAGGCGAGCAGTACTTC.

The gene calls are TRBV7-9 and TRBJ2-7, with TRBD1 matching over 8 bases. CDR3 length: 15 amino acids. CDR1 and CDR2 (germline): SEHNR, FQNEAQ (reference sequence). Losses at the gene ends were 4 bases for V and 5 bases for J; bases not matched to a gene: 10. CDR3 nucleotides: TGTGCCAGCAGCTCCTCAGAGGGGACAGGCCACGAGCAGTACTTC. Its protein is CASSSSEGTGHEQYF.

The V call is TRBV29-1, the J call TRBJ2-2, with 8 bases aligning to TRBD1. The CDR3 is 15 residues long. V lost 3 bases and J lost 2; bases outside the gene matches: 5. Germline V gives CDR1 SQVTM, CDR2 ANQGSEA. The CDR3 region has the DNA TGCAGCGTTGATGGGACAGGTACTAACACCGGGGAGCTGTTTTTT. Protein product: CSVDGTGTNTGELFF.

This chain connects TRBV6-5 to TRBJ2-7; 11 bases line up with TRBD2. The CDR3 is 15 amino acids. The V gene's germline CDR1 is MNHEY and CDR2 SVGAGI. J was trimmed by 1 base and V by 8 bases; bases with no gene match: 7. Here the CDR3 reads CASQSSGGSSYEQYF. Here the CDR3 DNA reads TGTGCCAGCCAGTCTAGCGGGGGGTCATCCTACGAGCAGTACTTC.

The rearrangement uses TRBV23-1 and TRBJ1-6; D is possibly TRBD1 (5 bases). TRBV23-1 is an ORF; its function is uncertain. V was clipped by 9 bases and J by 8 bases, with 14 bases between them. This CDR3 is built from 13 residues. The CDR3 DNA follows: TGCGCCAGACAGCGGGGCGGCGATTCACCCCTCCACTTT. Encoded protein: CARQRGGDSPLHF.

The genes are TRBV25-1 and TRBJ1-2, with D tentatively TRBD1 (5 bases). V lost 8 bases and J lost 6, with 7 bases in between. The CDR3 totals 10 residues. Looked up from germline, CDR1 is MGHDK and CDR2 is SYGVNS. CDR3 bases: TGTGCCAGCCTAGGGGATGGCTACACCTTC. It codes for CASLGDGYTF.